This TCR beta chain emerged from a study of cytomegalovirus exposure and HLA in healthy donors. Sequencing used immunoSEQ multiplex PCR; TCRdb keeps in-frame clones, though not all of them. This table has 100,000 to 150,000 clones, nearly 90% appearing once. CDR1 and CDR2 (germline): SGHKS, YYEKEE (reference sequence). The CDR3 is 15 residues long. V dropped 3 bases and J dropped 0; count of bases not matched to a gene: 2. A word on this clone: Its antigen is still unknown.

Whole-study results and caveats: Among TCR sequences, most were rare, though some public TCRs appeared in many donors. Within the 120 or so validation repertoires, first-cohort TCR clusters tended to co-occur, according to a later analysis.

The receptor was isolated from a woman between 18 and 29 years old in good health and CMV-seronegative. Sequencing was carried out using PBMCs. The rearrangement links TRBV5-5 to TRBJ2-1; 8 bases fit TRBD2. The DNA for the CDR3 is TGTGCCAGCAGCTCGACTAGCGACTCCTACAATGAGCAGTTCTTC. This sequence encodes CASSSTSDSYNEQFF.